The clone carrying this TCR beta chain showed up many times. Its target is unknown. As for time point: pre-sensitization, week 0. Treatment in this sample: therapeutic diphenylcyclopropenone sensitization with weekly scalp DPC. The data derive from a study of human T cells and chemical hapten exposure. Study background: Alopecia areata, totalis or universalis affected patients, mainly female.

The ends were cut back, 5 bases at V and 2 bases at J, with 18 bases in the middle. CDR1 SGHNT and CDR2 YENEEA come from the germline V gene. The CDR3 is 16 amino acids. TCRdb re-called the RACE reads with MiXCR, one entry per CDR3 protein. Of over 300,000 distinct CDR3 sequences in the sample, 5.1% were seen once. Study-level points and caveats: As patch test score rose, PT1 expanded TCR counts tended to rise as well.

The rearrangement joins TRBV11-3 to TRBJ2-5; D may match TRBD1 or TRBD2 (5 bases each). This specimen was whole blood, taken in connection with sensitization to the hapten diphenylcyclopropenone (DPC). This receptor was taken from a woman aged 50 to 60 with alopecia areata. Some clones in this sample may be carry-over from other donors' samples. The CDR3 reads CASSASGTWRQETQYF. The DNA for the CDR3 is TGTGCCAGCAGCGCATCCGGGACCTGGAGGCAAGAGACCCAGTACTTC.